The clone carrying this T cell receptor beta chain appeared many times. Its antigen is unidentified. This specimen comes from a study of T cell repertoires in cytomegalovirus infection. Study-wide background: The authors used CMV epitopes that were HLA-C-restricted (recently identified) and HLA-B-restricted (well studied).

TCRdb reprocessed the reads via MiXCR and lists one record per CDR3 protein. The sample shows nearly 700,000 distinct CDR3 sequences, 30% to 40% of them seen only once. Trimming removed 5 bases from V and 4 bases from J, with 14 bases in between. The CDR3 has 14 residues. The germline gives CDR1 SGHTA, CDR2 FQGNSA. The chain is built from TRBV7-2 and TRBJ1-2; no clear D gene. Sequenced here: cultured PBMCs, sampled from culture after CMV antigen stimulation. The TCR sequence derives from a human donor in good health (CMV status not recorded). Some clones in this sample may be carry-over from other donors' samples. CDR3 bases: TGTGCCAGCAGCCCGCCGGGTTCTCCCTATGGCTACACCTTC. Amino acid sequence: CASSPPGSPYGYTF.